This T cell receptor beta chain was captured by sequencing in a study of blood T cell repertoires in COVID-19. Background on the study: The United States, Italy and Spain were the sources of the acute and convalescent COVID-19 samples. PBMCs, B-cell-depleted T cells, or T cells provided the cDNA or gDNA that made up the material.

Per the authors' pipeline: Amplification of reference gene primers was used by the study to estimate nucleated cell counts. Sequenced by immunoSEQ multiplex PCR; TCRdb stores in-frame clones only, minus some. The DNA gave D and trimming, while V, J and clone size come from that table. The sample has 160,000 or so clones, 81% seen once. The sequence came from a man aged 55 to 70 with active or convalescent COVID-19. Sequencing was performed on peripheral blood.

CDR3 amino acids: CASELAGGNTGELFF. CDR3 sequence (DNA): TGTGCCAGCGAGCTAGCGGGGGGGAACACCGGGGAGCTGTTTTTT. The chain employs TRBV3-1 (or the pseudogene TRBV3-2) and TRBJ2-2; 11 bases fit TRBD2. The ends lost 8 bases at V and 1 base at J; junction bases unmatched: 3. The CDR3 is 15 residues long. Germline CDR1 is LGHDT and CDR2 is YNNKEL (reference sequence).